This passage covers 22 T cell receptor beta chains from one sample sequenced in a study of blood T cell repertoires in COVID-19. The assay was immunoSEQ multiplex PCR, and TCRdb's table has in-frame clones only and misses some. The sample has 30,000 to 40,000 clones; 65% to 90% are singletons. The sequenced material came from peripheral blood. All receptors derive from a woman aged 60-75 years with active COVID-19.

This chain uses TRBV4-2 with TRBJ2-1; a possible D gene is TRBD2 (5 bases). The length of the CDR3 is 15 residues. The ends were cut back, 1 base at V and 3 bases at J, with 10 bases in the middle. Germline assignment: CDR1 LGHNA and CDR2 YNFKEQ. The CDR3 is CASSQVASSYNEQFF. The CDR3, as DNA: TGTGCCAGCAGCCAAGTGGCTAGCAGCTACAATGAGCAGTTCTTC.

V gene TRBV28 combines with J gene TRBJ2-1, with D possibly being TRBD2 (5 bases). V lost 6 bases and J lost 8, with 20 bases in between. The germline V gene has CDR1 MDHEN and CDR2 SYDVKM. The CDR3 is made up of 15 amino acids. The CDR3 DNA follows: TGTGCCAGCAGCCAGAGAGGGCGCCCGTTTTATGAGCAGTTCTTC. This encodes CASSQRGRPFYEQFF.

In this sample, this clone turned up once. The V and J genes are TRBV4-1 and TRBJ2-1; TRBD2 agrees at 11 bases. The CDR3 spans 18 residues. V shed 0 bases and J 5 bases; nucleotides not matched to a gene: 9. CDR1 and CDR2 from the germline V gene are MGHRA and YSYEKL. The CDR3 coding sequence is TGCGCCAGCAGCCAAGATCCATACTATAGCGGGAGGGACAATGAGCAGTTCTTC. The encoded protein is CASSQDPYYSGRDNEQFF.

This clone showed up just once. The CDR3 DNA sequence: TGTGCCAGCAGCGTATGGGGCACAGGGGGCAGGGCTGGGGCCAACGTCCTGACTTTC. Its protein product is CASSVWGTGGRAGANVLTF. The V gene is TRBV9, the J gene TRBJ2-6; 9 bases match TRBD1. CDR1 is SGDLS, CDR2 YYNGEE, per germline. The ends lost 1 base at V and 2 bases at J; junction bases unmatched: 10. The CDR3 spans 19 residues.

The CDR3 protein is CSVEGQGTYEQYF. The CDR3 DNA is TGCAGCGTTGAAGGGCAGGGTACCTACGAGCAGTACTTC. V and J are TRBV29-1 and TRBJ2-7, with D tentatively TRBD1 (5 bases). V lost 1 base, J lost 2 bases, and 9 bases lay in between. CDR1 is SQVTM, CDR2 ANQGSEA, per germline. This CDR3 is built from 13 residues.

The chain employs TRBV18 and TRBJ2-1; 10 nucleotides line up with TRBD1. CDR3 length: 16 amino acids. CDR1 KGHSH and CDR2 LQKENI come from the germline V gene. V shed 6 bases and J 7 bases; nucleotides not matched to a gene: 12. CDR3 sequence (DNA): TGTGCCAGCTCTCGGACAGGGGGACCGTCGCGTAATGAGCAGTTCTTC. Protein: CASSRTGGPSRNEQFF.

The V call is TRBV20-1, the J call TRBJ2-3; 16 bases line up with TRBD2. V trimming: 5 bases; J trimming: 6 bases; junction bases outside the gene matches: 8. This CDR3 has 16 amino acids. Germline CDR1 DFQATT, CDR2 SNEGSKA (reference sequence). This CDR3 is CSARAGTSGRADTQYF. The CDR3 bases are TGCAGTGCTCGTGCCGGGACTAGCGGGAGGGCTGATACGCAGTATTTT.

CDR3 residues: CASSQGQIIELGETQYF. In DNA, the CDR3 is TGTGCCAGCAGCCAAGGACAAATAATAGAGCTGGGCGAGACCCAGTACTTC. The rearrangement uses TRBV14 and TRBJ2-5, with unresolved D. Germline CDR1 reads SGHDN; CDR2 reads FVKESK. V gave up 1 base and J gave up 5 bases, with 20 bases separating them. The CDR3 has 17 amino acids.

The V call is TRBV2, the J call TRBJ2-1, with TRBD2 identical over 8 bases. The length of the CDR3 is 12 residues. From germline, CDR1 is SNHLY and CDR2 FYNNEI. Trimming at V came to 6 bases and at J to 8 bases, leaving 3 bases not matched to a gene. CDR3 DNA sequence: TGTGCCAGCAGGGGACTAGGGGATGAGCAGTTCTTC. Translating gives CASRGLGDEQFF.

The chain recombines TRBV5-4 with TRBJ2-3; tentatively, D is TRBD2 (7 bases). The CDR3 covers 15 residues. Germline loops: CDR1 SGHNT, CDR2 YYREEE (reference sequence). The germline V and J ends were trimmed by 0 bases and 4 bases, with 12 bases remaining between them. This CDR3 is CASSLDRGAPDTQYF. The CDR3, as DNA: TGTGCCAGCAGCTTGGATCGGGGGGCGCCAGATACGCAGTATTTT.

The CDR3 sequence: CASSPHPLAGGPLMGNEQFF. In DNA, the CDR3 is TGTGCCAGCAGCCCCCACCCTCTAGCGGGAGGCCCCCTTATGGGCAATGAGCAGTTCTTC. The genes are TRBV7-8 and TRBJ2-1, with 11 bases aligning to TRBD2. The junction had 21 bases not matched to a gene; V was cut back by 5 bases and J by 6 bases. The germline V gene has CDR1 SGHVS and CDR2 FQNEAQ. This CDR3 comprises 20 residues.

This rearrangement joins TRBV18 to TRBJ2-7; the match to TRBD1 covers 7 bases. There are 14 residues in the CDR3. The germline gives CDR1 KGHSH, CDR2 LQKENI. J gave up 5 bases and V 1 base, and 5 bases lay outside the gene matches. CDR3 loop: CASSPRRQGHEQYF. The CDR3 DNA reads TGTGCCAGCTCACCACGAAGACAGGGCCACGAGCAGTACTTC.

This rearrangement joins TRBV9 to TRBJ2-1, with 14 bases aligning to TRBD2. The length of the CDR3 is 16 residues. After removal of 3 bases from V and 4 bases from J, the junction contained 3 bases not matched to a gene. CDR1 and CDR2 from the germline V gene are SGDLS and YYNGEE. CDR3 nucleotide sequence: TGTGCCAGCAGCGCTCGACTAGCGGGGGGGTACAATGAGCAGTTCTTC. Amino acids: CASSARLAGGYNEQFF.

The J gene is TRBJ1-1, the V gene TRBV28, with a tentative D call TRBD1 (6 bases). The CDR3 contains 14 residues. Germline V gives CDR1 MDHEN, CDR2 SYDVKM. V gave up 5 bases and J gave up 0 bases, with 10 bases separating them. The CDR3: CASSPGTLNTEAFF. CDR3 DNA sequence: TGTGCCAGCAGTCCCGGGACACTGAACACTGAAGCTTTCTTT.

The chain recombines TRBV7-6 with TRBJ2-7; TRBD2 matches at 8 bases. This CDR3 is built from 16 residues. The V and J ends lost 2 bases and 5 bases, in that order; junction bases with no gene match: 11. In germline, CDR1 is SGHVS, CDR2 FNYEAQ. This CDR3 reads CASSLYSSGLPNEQYF. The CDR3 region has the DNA TGTGCCAGCAGCTTATACTCTAGCGGGCTTCCTAACGAGCAGTACTTC.

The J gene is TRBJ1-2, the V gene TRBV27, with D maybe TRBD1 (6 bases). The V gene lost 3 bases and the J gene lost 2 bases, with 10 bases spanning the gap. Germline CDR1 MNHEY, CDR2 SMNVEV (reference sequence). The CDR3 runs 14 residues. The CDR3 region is CASSFLDSNYGYTF. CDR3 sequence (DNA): TGTGCCAGCAGTTTCCTGGACAGCAACTATGGCTACACCTTC.

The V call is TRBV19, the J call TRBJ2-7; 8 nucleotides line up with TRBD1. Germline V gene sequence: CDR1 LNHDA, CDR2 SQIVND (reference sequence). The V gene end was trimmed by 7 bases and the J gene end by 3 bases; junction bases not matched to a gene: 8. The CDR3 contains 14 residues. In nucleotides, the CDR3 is TGTGCCAGTACCTCCGGACAGGGCAACTACGAGCAGTACTTC. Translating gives CASTSGQGNYEQYF.

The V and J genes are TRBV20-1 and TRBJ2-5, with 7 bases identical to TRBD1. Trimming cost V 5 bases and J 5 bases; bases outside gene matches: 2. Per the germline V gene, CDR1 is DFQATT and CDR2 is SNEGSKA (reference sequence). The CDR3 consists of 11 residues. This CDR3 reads CSAGDSETQYF. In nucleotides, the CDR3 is TGCAGTGCTGGGGACAGTGAGACCCAGTACTTC.

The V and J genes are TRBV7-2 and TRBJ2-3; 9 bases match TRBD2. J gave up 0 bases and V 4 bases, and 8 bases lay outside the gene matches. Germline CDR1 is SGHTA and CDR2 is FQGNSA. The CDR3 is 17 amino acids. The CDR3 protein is CASSSPAGLASTDTQYF. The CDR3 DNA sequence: TGTGCCAGCAGCTCCCCCGCCGGACTAGCGAGCACAGATACGCAGTATTTT.

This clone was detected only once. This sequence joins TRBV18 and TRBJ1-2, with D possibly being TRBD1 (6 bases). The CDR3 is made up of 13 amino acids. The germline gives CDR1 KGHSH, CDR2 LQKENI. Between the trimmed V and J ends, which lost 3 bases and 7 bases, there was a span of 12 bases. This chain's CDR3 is CASSPGQGFGYTF. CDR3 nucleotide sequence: TGTGCCAGCTCACCGGGACAAGGCTTTGGCTACACCTTC. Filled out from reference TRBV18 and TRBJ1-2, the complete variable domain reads NAGVMQNPRHLVRRRGQEARLRCSPMKGHSHVYWYRQLPEEGLKFMVYLQKENIIDESGMPKERFSAEFPKEGPSILRIQQVVRGDSAAYFCASSPGQGFGYTFGSGTRLTVV.

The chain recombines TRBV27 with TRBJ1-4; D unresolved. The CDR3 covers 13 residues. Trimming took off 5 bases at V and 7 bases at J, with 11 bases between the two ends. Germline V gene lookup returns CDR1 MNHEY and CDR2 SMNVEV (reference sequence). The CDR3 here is CASSPLAAEKLFF. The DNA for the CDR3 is TGTGCCAGCAGTCCCCTCGCGGCTGAAAAACTGTTTTTT.

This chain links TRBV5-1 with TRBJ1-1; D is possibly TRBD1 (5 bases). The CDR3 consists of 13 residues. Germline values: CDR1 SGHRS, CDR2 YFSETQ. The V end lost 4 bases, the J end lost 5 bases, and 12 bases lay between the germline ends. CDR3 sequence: CASSAGTRTEAFF. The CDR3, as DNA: TGCGCCAGCAGCGCAGGGACTAGGACTGAAGCTTTCTTT.